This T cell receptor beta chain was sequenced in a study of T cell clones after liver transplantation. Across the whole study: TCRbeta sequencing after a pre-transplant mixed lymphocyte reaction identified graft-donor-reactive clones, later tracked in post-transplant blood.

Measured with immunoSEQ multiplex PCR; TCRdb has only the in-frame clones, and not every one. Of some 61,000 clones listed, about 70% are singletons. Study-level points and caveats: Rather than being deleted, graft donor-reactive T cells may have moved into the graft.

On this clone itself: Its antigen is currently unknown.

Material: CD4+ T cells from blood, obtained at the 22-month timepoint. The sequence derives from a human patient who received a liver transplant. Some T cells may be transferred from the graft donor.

In DNA form, the CDR3 reads TGTGCCAGCAGCCAGTACAACAGGTTATATGGCTACACCTTC. It codes for CASSQYNRLYGYTF. The chain joins TRBV4-2 to TRBJ1-2; D is possibly TRBD1 (5 bases). The V gene's germline CDR1 is LGHNA and CDR2 YNFKEQ. The CDR3 runs to 14 residues. V lost 3 bases, J lost 5 bases, and 13 bases lay in between.